This T cell receptor beta chain emerged from a study of blood T cell repertoires in COVID-19. About the study: Donors in the United States, Italy and Spain gave samples during acute or convalescent COVID-19.

CDR1 is SGHNT, CDR2 YYREEE, per germline (reference sequence). V lost 4 bases, J lost 9 bases, and 20 bases lay in between. The CDR3 runs to 15 residues. This clone was seen only a few times. Authors' methods: It was from reference gene primer amplification that nucleated cell counts were estimated. The protocol was immunoSEQ multiplex PCR, while the TCRdb copy is restricted to in-frame clones and leaves out a portion. V, J and clone size derive from that table, while D and trimming were established from the DNA sequence. The sample holds about 160,000 clones, about 88% seen once. The sequencing sample was made of peripheral blood. This clonotype was sampled from a man between 60 and 70 years old with COVID-19, enrolled during active disease. This rearrangement joins TRBV5-4 to TRBJ2-1; D is perhaps TRBD2 (6 bases). This CDR3 is CASSRGSSYNSEQFF. CDR3 coding DNA: TGTGCCAGCAGCCGGGGGTCCTCCTACAATTCTGAGCAGTTCTTC.